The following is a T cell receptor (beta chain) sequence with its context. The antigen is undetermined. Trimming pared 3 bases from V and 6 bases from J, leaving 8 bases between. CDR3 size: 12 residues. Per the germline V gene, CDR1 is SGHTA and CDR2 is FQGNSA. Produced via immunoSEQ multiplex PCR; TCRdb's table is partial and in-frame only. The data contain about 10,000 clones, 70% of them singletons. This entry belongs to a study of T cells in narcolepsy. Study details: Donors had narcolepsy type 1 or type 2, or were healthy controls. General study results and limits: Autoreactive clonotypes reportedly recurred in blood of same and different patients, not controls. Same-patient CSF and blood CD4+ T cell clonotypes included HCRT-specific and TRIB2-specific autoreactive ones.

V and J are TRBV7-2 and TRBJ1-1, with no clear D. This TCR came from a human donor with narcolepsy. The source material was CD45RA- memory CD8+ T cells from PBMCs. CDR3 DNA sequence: TGTGCCAGCAGCTTTAACAGAGCTGAAGCTTTCTTT. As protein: CASSFNRAEAFF.